This TCR beta chain was identified in a study of cytomegalovirus exposure and HLA in healthy donors. Study-wide results and caveats: For presence/absence analyses, sequencing depth was assumed to be roughly uniform across donors. The CMV antigen specificity of three CMV-associated chains was confirmed through in vitro analysis. In a later analysis, at a false discovery rate of 0.05, roughly 17,000 TCR beta sequences matched HLA alleles. Productive status was seen about 87% or about 30% of the time for most TCR beta V segments in an earlier analysis.

The ends were cut back, 2 bases at V and 0 bases at J, with 11 bases in the middle. The CDR3 runs to 16 residues. Germline V gene lookup returns CDR1 SGHNT and CDR2 YYREEE (reference sequence). PCR primers comprised 60 Vbeta and 13 Jbeta primers. Libraries were prepared by immunoSEQ multiplex PCR; TCRdb keeps only in-frame clonotypes and omits some of them. The repertoire consists of about 120,000 clones, with roughly 80% occurring once and the leading ten covering around 2.7%. Note on this clone: Its antigen is as yet unknown.

What was sequenced was PBMCs. J is TRBJ2-2 and V is TRBV5-4; a possible D gene is TRBD1 (6 bases). The sequence was collected from a woman aged 40 to 49 in good health and CMV-seropositive. CDR3 DNA sequence: TGTGCCAGCAGCTTAGAACAGGGATCGAACACCGGGGAGCTGTTTTTT. Translating it yields CASSLEQGSNTGELFF.